Presented here are 2 T cell receptor beta chains from one specimen sequenced in a study of blood T cell repertoires in COVID-19. Only in-frame clones appear in the TCRdb table, and some are missing; sequencing was by immunoSEQ multiplex PCR. Of over 70,000 clones in the sample, around 87% were seen once. The source material was peripheral blood. These receptors came from a human donor in a cohort sampled during active COVID-19.

This sequence joins TRBV12-3 or TRBV12-4 and TRBJ1-2; D perhaps matches TRBD1 (5 bases). This CDR3 is 12 amino acids long. V was pared by 3 bases and J by 5 bases, with 7 bases between. In nucleotides, the CDR3 is TGTGCCAGCAGTTTGGCAGGGTATGGCTACACCTTC. Its translation is CASSLAGYGYTF.

The rearrangement links TRBV3-1 (or the pseudogene TRBV3-2) to TRBJ2-4; possibly TRBD1 for D (5 bases). V lost 3 bases to trimming and J lost 9 bases, with 15 bases between them. CDR3 length: 14 residues. Per germline, CDR1 LGHDT and CDR2 YNNKEL (reference sequence). DNA for the CDR3: TGTGCCAGCAGCCAGCAACTCCGCCAGGGCATTCAGTACTTC. Translating gives CASSQQLRQGIQYF.